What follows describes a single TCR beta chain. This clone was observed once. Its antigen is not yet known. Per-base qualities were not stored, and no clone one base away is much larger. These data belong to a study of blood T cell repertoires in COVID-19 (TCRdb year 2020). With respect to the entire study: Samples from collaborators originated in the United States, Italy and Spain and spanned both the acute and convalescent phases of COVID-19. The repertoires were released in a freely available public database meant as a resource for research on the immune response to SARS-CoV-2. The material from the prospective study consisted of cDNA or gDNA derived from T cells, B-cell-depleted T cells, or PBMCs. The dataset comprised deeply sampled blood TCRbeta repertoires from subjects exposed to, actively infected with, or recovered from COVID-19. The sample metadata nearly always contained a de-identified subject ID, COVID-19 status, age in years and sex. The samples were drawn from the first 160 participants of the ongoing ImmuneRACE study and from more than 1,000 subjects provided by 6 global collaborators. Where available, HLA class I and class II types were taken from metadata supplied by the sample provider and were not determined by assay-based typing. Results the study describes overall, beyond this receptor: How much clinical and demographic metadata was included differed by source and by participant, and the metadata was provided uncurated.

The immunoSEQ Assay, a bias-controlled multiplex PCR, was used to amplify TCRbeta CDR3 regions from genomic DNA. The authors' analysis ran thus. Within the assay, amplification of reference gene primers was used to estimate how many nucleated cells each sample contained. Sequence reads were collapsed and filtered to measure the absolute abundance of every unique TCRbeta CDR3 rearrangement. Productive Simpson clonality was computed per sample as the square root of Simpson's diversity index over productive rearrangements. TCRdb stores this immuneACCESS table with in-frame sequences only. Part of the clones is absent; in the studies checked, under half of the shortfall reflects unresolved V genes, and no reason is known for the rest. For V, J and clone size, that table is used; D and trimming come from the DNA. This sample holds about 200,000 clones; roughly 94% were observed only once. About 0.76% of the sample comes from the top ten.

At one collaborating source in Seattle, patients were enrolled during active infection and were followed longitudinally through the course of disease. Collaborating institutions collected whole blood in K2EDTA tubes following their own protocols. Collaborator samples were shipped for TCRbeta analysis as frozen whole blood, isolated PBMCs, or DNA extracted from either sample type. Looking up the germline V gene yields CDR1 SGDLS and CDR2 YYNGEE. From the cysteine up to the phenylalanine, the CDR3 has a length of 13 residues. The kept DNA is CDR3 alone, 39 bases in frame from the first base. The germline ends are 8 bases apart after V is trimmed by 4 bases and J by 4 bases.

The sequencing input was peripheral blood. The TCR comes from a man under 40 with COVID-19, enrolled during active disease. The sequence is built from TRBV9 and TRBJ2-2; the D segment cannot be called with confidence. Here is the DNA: TGTGCCAGCAGCATTGACTTCACCGGGGAGCTGTTTTTT. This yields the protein CASSIDFTGELFF.